The 30 T cell receptor beta chains presented below share a single source sample, sequenced in a study of shared clonotypes between healthy human individuals. Using immunoSEQ multiplex PCR, the repertoire was profiled, and TCRdb retains in-frame clones only, with some absent. The sample records 330,000 or so clones, around two thirds being singletons. Sequenced input: memory CD4+ T cells sorted from blood. The subset here: CD45RA-negative fraction. The source is a man aged 25-45 years in good health.

This chain links TRBV7-6 with TRBJ2-3; 8 positions match TRBD2. This CDR3 is 18 amino acids long. V shed 0 bases and J 2 bases; nucleotides not matched to a gene: 10. CDR1 and CDR2 from the germline V gene are SGHVS and FNYEAQ. The CDR3 region has the DNA TGTGCCAGCAGCTTAGCGTCGGCTAGCGGGTCCAACACAGATACGCAGTATTTT. Encoded protein: CASSLASASGSNTDTQYF.

V is TRBV7-9 and J is TRBJ2-7; 10 bases are a match to TRBD2. The CDR3 consists of 19 residues. CDR1 is SEHNR, CDR2 FQNEAQ, per germline (reference sequence). The ends lost 2 bases at V and 6 bases at J; junction bases unmatched: 19. The CDR3 bases are TGTGCCAGCAGCTTATCTCTTTCTAGCGGGAGTTCGGCGGGGAGCGAGCAGTACTTC. Translation: CASSLSLSSGSSAGSEQYF.

CDR3 region: CASSLQHTDTQYF. The CDR3 region has the DNA TGCGCCAGCAGCCTACAGCACACAGATACGCAGTATTTT. The chain recombines TRBV10-1 with TRBJ2-3; D remains unclear. This CDR3 is built from 13 residues. Per the germline V gene, CDR1 is WNHNN and CDR2 is SYGVQD (reference sequence). V lost 6 bases to trimming and J lost 2 bases, with 9 bases between them.

The V and J genes are TRBV4-3 and TRBJ2-7; 10 bases map to TRBD2. The CDR3 is made up of 18 amino acids. Looked up from germline, CDR1 is LGHNA and CDR2 is YSLEER. After removal of 1 base from V and 0 bases from J, the junction contained 9 bases not matched to a gene. The CDR3: CASSQGNIAGGSSYEQYF. CDR3 nucleotide sequence: TGCGCCAGCAGCCAAGGAAATATAGCGGGAGGCAGCTCCTACGAGCAGTACTTC.

The gene calls are TRBV11-3 and TRBJ2-1; D is unclear. The V and J ends lost 2 bases and 2 bases respectively, with 7 bases between them. CDR3 length: 14 amino acids. The germline gives CDR1 SGHNT, CDR2 YENEEA. CDR3 protein: CASSLSGTYNEQFF. Here the CDR3 DNA reads TGTGCCAGCAGCTTATCAGGCACCTACAATGAGCAGTTCTTC.

This clone appeared once. This rearrangement joins TRBV28 to TRBJ1-5; D is unclear. With 2 bases removed from V and 0 bases from J, the gap between germline ends came to 8 bases. This CDR3 has 15 residues. Germline V gives CDR1 MDHEN, CDR2 SYDVKM. DNA for the CDR3: TGTGCCAGCAGTTTACGAACGGGTAGCAATCAGCCCCAGCATTTT. Translating gives CASSLRTGSNQPQHF.

The J gene is TRBJ2-7, the V gene TRBV30; 10 nucleotides match TRBD1. V lost 5 bases, J lost 3 bases, and 13 bases stayed unmatched. The CDR3 runs to 16 residues. CDR1 GTSNPN and CDR2 SVGIG come from the germline V gene (reference sequence). CDR3 residues: CAWRLGGQGNYYEQYF. In DNA form, the CDR3 reads TGTGCCTGGCGGCTTGGGGGACAGGGGAATTACTACGAGCAGTACTTC. Supplemented by reference TRBV30 and TRBJ2-7, the full variable domain reads SQTIHQWPATLVQPVGSPLSLECTVEGTSNPNLYWYRQAAGRGLQLLFYSVGIGQISSEVPQNLSASRPQDRQFILSSKKLLLSDSGFYLCAWRLGGQGNYYEQYFGPGTRLTVT.

The chain links TRBV5-1 to TRBJ1-3; D is perhaps TRBD1 (5 bases). Germline CDR1 reads SGHRS; CDR2 reads YFSETQ. This CDR3 comprises 15 residues. V lost 3 bases, J lost 0 bases, and 10 bases lay in between. The CDR3 reads CASSWGPGSGNTIYF. CDR3 DNA: TGCGCCAGCAGCTGGGGCCCCGGCTCTGGAAACACCATATATTTT. The full variable domain, its missing parts supplied by reference TRBV5-1 and TRBJ1-3, is KAGVTQTPRYLIKTRGQQVTLSCSPISGHRSVSWYQQTPGQGLQFLFEYFSETQRNKGNFPGRFSGRQFSNSRSEMNVSTLELGDSALYLCASSWGPGSGNTIYFGEGSWLTVV.

V gene TRBV2 combines with J gene TRBJ1-1; 10 nucleotides line up with TRBD1. Germline CDR1 and CDR2: SNHLY and FYNNEI. CDR3 length equals 14 residues. The trim removed 4 bases at V and 5 bases at J, leaving 4 bases unmatched. CDR3 sequence reads: CASSAQDRGTEAFF. The CDR3 nucleotides read TGTGCCAGCAGTGCCCAGGACAGGGGGACTGAAGCTTTCTTT.

The chain couples TRBV5-4 to TRBJ2-7; TRBD2 is a possible D gene (7 bases). The ends were cut back, 2 bases at V and 5 bases at J, with 17 bases in the middle. The CDR3 has 15 residues. Germline values: CDR1 SGHNT, CDR2 YYREEE (reference sequence). CDR3 loop: CASSLRGTTVNEQYF. For the CDR3, the DNA is TGTGCCAGCAGCTTAAGGGGGACTACAGTCAACGAGCAGTACTTC.

V usage is TRBV10-2 and J usage is TRBJ1-1; D call uncertain. This CDR3 region has 11 residues. V lost 8 bases to trimming and J lost 4 bases, with 8 bases between them. Germline CDR1 and CDR2: WSHSY and SAAADI. CDR3 coding DNA: TGCGCCAGCTCTGGTGGCACTGAAGCTTTCTTT. This encodes CASSGGTEAFF.

The chain is built from TRBV7-6 and TRBJ2-7; 7 bases map to TRBD2. CDR3 size: 15 residues. Germline V gene lookup returns CDR1 SGHVS and CDR2 FNYEAQ. Trimming cost V 2 bases and J 0 bases; bases outside gene matches: 4. The CDR3 spells CASSLTSATSYEQYF. The CDR3 bases are TGTGCCAGCAGCTTAACTAGCGCGACCTCCTACGAGCAGTACTTC.

This rearrangement joins TRBV18 to TRBJ2-7, with 12 bases that match TRBD1. J gave up 1 base and V 0 bases, and 4 bases lay outside the gene matches. Germline CDR1 is KGHSH and CDR2 is LQKENI. This CDR3 comprises 17 residues. The CDR3 sequence: CASSPPGQGARSYEQYF. CDR3 nucleotides: TGTGCCAGCTCACCACCGGGACAGGGGGCAAGATCCTACGAGCAGTACTTC.

The rearrangement joins TRBV18 to TRBJ2-3; D uncertain. This CDR3 has 14 amino acids. The germline gives CDR1 KGHSH, CDR2 LQKENI. V lost 3 bases to trimming and J lost 2 bases, with 9 bases between them. The CDR3 DNA reads TGTGCCAGCTCACCTGGGCGTACCACAGATACGCAGTATTTT. Translating gives CASSPGRTTDTQYF.

The rearrangement links TRBV6-5 to TRBJ2-1; TRBD2 matches at 10 bases. J was trimmed by 9 bases and V by 7 bases; bases with no gene match: 6. The CDR3 contains 13 residues. Germline CDR1 is MNHEY and CDR2 is SVGAGI. The CDR3 region has the DNA TGTGCCAGCAAAAGGACTAGCGGCGGTGAGCAGTTCTTC. Protein: CASKRTSGGEQFF.

This chain joins TRBV27 and TRBJ2-7; 10 bases match TRBD2. The CDR3 is made up of 16 amino acids. V lost 2 bases, J lost 2 bases, and 6 bases stayed unmatched. Per germline, CDR1 MNHEY and CDR2 SMNVEV (reference sequence). CDR3 in DNA: TGTGCCAGCAGTTTACGCCTAGCGGGAGCCCCCTACGAGCAGTACTTC. Translated: CASSLRLAGAPYEQYF.

There are a few counts of this clone. CDR3 amino acids: CASSWGTNEKLFF. The DNA for the CDR3 is TGTGCCAGCTCCTGGGGAACTAATGAAAAACTGTTTTTT. The J gene is TRBJ1-4, the V gene TRBV18; D gene uncertain. Trimming took 6 bases from V and 1 from J, leaving 6 bases between them. Germline lookup yields CDR1 KGHSH and CDR2 LQKENI. The CDR3 length is 13 residues. Drawing the rest from reference TRBV18 and TRBJ1-4, the complete variable domain is NAGVMQNPRHLVRRRGQEARLRCSPMKGHSHVYWYRQLPEEGLKFMVYLQKENIIDESGMPKERFSAEFPKEGPSILRIQQVVRGDSAAYFCASSWGTNEKLFFGSGTQLSVL.

The CDR3 DNA sequence: TGTGCCAGCAGCTTAACGGGAGGGCCCGGCGAGCAGTACTTC. Translating gives CASSLTGGPGEQYF. This rearrangement joins TRBV7-9 to TRBJ2-7; 8 positions agree with TRBD2. The CDR3 extends over 14 amino acids. V shed 2 bases, J shed 6 bases, and the junction held 6 bases outside the gene matches. Germline loops: CDR1 SEHNR, CDR2 FQNEAQ (reference sequence).

This chain joins TRBV10-2 and TRBJ2-3; 8 bases line up with TRBD1. CDR3 length: 16 residues. Germline CDR1 is WSHSY and CDR2 is SAAADI. J lost 1 base, V lost 5 bases, and 8 bases had no gene match. The CDR3, as DNA: TGCGCCAGCAGTCAGAGACAGGGGATCGGCACAGATACGCAGTATTTT. Protein sequence: CASSQRQGIGTDTQYF.

The CDR3 reads CASSRSWQYF. CDR3 bases: TGTGCCAGCAGCCGATCGTGGCAGTATTTT. The V and J genes are TRBV2 and TRBJ2-3, with no clear D. V was trimmed by 6 bases and J by 11 bases, leaving 9 bases between them. The CDR3 is 10 amino acids. CDR1 and CDR2 (germline): SNHLY, FYNNEI. Looking up the rest from reference TRBV2 and TRBJ2-3 gives the full variable domain: EPEVTQTPSHQVTQMGQEVILRCVPISNHLYFYWYRQILGQKVEFLVSFYNNEISEKSEIFDDQFSVERPDGSNFTLKIRSTKLEDSAMYFCASSRSWQYFGPGTRLTVL.

V is TRBV2 and J is TRBJ1-1, with TRBD1 as a possible D gene (5 bases). The V gene's germline CDR1 is SNHLY and CDR2 FYNNEI. V was cut by 8 bases and J by 0 bases, with 13 bases left in between. The CDR3 sequence is 14 residues long. In DNA, the CDR3 is TGTGCCAGCCTTGCGGGGCGCCTGAACACTGAAGCTTTCTTT. Translated: CASLAGRLNTEAFF.

The chain combines TRBV2 with TRBJ2-1; D not resolved. The CDR3 is 12 residues long. Trimming stripped 8 bases from V and 8 bases from J, with 13 bases between. The germline gives CDR1 SNHLY, CDR2 FYNNEI. DNA of the CDR3: TGTGCCAGCGACAAGACTGGCGATGAGCAGTTCTTC. Its protein product is CASDKTGDEQFF.

V gene TRBV28 combines with J gene TRBJ2-2; TRBD2 agrees at 8 bases. V trimming: 3 bases; J trimming: 4 bases; junction bases outside the gene matches: 10. Germline CDR1 MDHEN, CDR2 SYDVKM. The CDR3 sequence is 17 residues long. The CDR3 sequence is CASSFAELAGSTGELFF. CDR3 DNA sequence: TGTGCCAGCAGTTTTGCCGAGCTAGCGGGTTCCACCGGGGAGCTGTTTTTT.

The chain is built from TRBV5-1 and TRBJ2-1; TRBD2 matches 7 bases. V dropped 0 bases and J dropped 5; count of bases not matched to a gene: 5. CDR1 is SGHRS, CDR2 YFSETQ, per germline. The CDR3 totals 15 residues. In DNA form, the CDR3 reads TGCGCCAGCAGCTTGGGGGCTAGCGGAAACAATGAGCAGTTCTTC. Translated, it gives CASSLGASGNNEQFF.

V usage is TRBV5-4 and J usage is TRBJ2-7; 13 bases line up with TRBD2. Germline lookup yields CDR1 SGHNT and CDR2 YYREEE (reference sequence). CDR3 length equals 14 residues. J gave up 7 bases and V 3 bases, and 4 bases lay outside the gene matches. The CDR3 sequence: CASSSGLAGVEQYF. As DNA, the CDR3 is TGTGCCAGCAGCTCCGGACTAGCGGGAGTTGAGCAGTACTTC.

This clone was counted once. This chain joins TRBV28 and TRBJ1-5; 9 nucleotides line up with TRBD1. CDR1 is MDHEN, CDR2 SYDVKM, per germline. CDR3 length: 15 residues. With 6 bases clipped from V and 4 bases from J, the junction kept 7 bases outside the gene matches. CDR3 sequence reads: CASRADRGWNQPQHF. DNA of the CDR3: TGTGCCAGCAGAGCTGACAGGGGGTGGAATCAGCCCCAGCATTTT.

J is TRBJ1-2 and V is TRBV13; D gene ambiguous. In germline, CDR1 is PRHDT, CDR2 FYEKMQ (reference sequence). The CDR3 loop spans 14 amino acids. The V end was cut by 0 bases, the J end by 4 bases, with 9 bases between. CDR3 coding DNA: TGTGCCAGCAGCTTAGGACCCGACCCCTATGGCTACACCTTC. As protein: CASSLGPDPYGYTF.

The chain carries TRBV5-1 and TRBJ2-1; TRBD2 aligns across 12 bases. Germline assignment: CDR1 SGHRS and CDR2 YFSETQ. V gave up 6 bases and J gave up 0 bases; unmatched junction bases: 7. The CDR3 has 17 residues. The CDR3 sequence: CASIEGLAGSSYNEQFF. CDR3 in DNA: TGCGCCAGCATCGAAGGACTAGCGGGGAGCTCCTACAATGAGCAGTTCTTC.

The chain combines TRBV18 with TRBJ1-1; 7 nucleotides align to TRBD1. This CDR3 is built from 14 residues. Looked up from germline, CDR1 is KGHSH and CDR2 is LQKENI. The V and J ends lost 1 base and 4 bases, in that order; junction bases with no gene match: 3. CDR3 coding DNA: TGTGCCAGCTCACCACAGGGGGCAGGCACTGAAGCTTTCTTT. Its translation is CASSPQGAGTEAFF.

The chain couples TRBV18 to TRBJ2-3; no definite D call. CDR1 KGHSH and CDR2 LQKENI come from the germline V gene. V was pared by 2 bases and J by 0 bases, with 12 bases between. There are 16 residues in the CDR3. The CDR3 nucleotides are TGTGCCAGCTCACCATTAGCCATTACTAGCACAGATACGCAGTATTTT. Amino acids: CASSPLAITSTDTQYF. The complete variable domain, with remaining parts taken from reference TRBV18 and TRBJ2-3, reads NAGVMQNPRHLVRRRGQEARLRCSPMKGHSHVYWYRQLPEEGLKFMVYLQKENIIDESGMPKERFSAEFPKEGPSILRIQQVVRGDSAAYFCASSPLAITSTDTQYFGPGTRLTVL.